This T cell receptor beta chain stems from a study of CD8+ T cells in alopecia areata. This CDR3 has 16 residues. Germline V CDR1 and CDR2: MGHRA, YSYEKL. V lost 3 bases, J lost 2 bases, and 15 bases lay in between. It was cDNA, reverse transcribed from extracted RNA, that served as the sequencing template. The table came from immunoSEQ multiplex PCR; TCRdb's copy has only in-frame clones and leaves some out. The top ten clones hold 35% to 45% of a sample with roughly 140,000 clones, 62% of them seen once. This rearrangement joins TRBV4-1 to TRBJ2-3, with D hard to call. Source material: CD8+ T cells sorted from blood. The receptor was derived from a human donor in good health. CDR3 bases: TGCGCCAGCAGCCATGAGGAGCTGGCGGCCACAGATACGCAGTATTTT. This sequence encodes CASSHEELAATDTQYF.